This T cell receptor (beta chain) was documented in a study of cytomegalovirus exposure and HLA in healthy donors. The PCR ran on 60 Vbeta and 13 Jbeta primers. Data came from immunoSEQ multiplex PCR; TCRdb stores just in-frame clones and leaves some out. Here the sample spans some 180,000 clones, roughly 85% being singletons. This sequence originates from a woman aged 45-65 years in good health and CMV-seronegative. Material for sequencing was PBMCs.

Here the CDR3 reads CSVDTPQGRDRSTDTQYF. The CDR3 nucleotides are TGCAGCGTCGACACGCCACAGGGGCGCGATAGGAGCACAGATACGCAGTATTTT. The rearrangement joins TRBV29-1 to TRBJ2-3; 7 bases match TRBD1. The V gene end was trimmed by 6 bases and the J gene end by 0 bases; junction bases not matched to a gene: 18. Germline loops: CDR1 SQVTM, CDR2 ANQGSEA. The CDR3 runs to 18 residues.